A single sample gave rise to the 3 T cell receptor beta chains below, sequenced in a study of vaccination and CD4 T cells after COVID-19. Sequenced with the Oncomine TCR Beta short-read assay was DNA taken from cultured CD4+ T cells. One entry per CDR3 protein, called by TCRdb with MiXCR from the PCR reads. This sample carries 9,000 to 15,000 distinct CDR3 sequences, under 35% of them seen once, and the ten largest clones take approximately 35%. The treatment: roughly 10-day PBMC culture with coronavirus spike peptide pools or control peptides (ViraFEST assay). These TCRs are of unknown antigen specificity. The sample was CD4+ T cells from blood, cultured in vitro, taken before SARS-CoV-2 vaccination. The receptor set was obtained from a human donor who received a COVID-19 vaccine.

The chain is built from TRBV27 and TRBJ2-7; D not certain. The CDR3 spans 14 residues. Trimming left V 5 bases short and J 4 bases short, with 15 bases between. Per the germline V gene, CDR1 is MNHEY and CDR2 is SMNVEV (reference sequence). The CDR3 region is CASSPGPTSYEQYF. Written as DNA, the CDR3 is TGTGCCAGCAGTCCAGGACCGACAAGTTACGAGCAGTACTTC.

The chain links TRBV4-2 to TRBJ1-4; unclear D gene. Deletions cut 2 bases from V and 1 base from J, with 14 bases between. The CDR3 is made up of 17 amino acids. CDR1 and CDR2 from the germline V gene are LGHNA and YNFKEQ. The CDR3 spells CASSQRGLVGTNEKLFF. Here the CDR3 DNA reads TGTGCCAGCAGCCAACGGGGTTTAGTTGGAACTAATGAAAAACTGTTTTTT.

This chain's CDR3 is CASSLSESSYNEQFF. The CDR3 nucleotides read TGTGCCAGCAGCTTATCAGAGAGCTCCTACAATGAGCAGTTCTTC. The chain links TRBV7-3 to TRBJ2-1; D unresolved. V shed 2 bases and J shed 0 bases, with 8 bases lying between them. The germline gives CDR1 SGHTA, CDR2 FQGTGA. The CDR3 runs 15 residues.